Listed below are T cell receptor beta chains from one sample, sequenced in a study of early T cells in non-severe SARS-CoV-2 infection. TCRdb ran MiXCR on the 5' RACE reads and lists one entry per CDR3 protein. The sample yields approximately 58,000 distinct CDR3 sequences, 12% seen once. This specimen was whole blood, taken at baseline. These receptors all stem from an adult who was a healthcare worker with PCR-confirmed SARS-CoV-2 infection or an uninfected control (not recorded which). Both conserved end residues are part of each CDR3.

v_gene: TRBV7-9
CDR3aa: CASSLAVAGRGEKLFF

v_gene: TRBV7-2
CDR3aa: CASSLGRNNEQFF

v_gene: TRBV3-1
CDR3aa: CASSQDLASVPPNIQYF

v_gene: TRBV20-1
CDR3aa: CSARGAGDRLRYEQYF

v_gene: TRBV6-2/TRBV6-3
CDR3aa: CASSSPSSGLYNEQFF

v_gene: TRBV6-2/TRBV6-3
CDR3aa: CASTLYRDFSYEQYF

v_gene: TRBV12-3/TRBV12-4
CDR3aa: CASSSPAAHVGTQYF

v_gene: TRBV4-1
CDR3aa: CASSQGVLNTGELFF

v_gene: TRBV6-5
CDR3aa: CASSFDPGTEVFF

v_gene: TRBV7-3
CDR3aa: CASSLTGTGDGGYTF

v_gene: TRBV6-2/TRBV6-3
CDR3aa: CASSYTGLSTDTQYF

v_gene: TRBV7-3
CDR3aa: CASSSGQGYTGELFF

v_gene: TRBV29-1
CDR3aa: CSARRSEESGELFF

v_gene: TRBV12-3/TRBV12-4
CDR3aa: CASSWDEYNEQFF

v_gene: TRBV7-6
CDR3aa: CASSFVRPGGNEQFF

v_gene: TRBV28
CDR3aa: CASRPPGQGTYEQYF

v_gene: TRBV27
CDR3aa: CASSLTGNLDTIYF

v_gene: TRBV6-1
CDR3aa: CASSLSNTEAFF

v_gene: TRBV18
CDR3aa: CASSPPTSMNTEVFF

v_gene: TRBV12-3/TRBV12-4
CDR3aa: CASSPQNTEAFF

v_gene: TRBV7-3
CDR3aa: CASSLAGGIASTDTQYF

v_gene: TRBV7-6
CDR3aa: CASSLLGVVAGELFF

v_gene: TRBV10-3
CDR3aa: CAITDANPPHEQYF

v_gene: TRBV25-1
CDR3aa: CASSGAGAAPWNEKLFF

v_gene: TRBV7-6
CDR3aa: CASSLIGSSYNEQFF

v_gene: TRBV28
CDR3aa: CASSQGGQEAFF

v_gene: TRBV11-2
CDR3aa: CASSRRRTANMNTEAFF

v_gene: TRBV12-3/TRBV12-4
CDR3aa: CASSFSGGQFF

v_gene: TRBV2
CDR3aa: CASSEALYGYNSPLHF

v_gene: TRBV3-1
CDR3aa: CASSRWQGEDGYTF

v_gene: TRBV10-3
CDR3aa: CAISELGHLSTTGELFF

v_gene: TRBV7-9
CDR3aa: CASSRGPSFIYGYTF

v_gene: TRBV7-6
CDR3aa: CASSLDGGLMYF

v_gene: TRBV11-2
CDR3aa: CASSFGVMLADTQYF

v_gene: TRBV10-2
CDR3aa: CASSAGEGTEAFF

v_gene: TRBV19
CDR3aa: CASSAEQGVITYEQYF

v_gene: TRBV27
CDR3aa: CASSSYTPDRGSGNTIYF

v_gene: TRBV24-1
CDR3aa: CATSGTSGTNNEQFF

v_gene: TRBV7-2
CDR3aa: CASSYDSTTDTQYF

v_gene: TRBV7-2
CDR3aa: CASGHTTSTDTQYF

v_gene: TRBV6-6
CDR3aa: CASSYLRRDSYYEQYF

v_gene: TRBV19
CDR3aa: CASTERGRAARTGELFF

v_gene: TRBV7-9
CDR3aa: CASSLGLALSYEQYF

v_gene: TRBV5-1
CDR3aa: CASSFEAGELFF

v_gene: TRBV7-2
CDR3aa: CASSLAESRTF

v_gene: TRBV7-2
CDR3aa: CASSPSDVYEQYF

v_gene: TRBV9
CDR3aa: CASRSLAGGTDTQYF

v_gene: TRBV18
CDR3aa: CASSPPGQGAGTTTQYF

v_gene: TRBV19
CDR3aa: CASSKPPPLSGNTIYF

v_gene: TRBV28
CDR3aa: CASSRTGLAGELFF